Presented here are 23 T cell receptor beta chains from one specimen sequenced in a study of shared clonotypes between healthy human individuals. Using immunoSEQ multiplex PCR, the repertoire was profiled, and TCRdb retains in-frame clones only, with some absent. The sample includes 180,000 or so clones, 85% to 95% of them seen just once. Sequencing input: naive CD4+ T cells sorted from blood. Regarding subset: CD45RA+ positively selected. These receptors came from a young woman in good health.

The V gene is TRBV5-1, the J gene TRBJ2-6; TRBD1 aligns across 7 bases. V dropped 2 bases and J dropped 0; count of bases not matched to a gene: 8. This CDR3 comprises 18 residues. The germline V gene encodes CDR1 SGHRS and CDR2 YFSETQ. CDR3 coding DNA: TGCGCCAGCAGCTTTCGACAGGGAAAGAACTCTGGGGCCAACGTCCTGACTTTC. It codes for CASSFRQGKNSGANVLTF. The full variable domain, rest sourced from reference TRBV5-1 and TRBJ2-6, is KAGVTQTPRYLIKTRGQQVTLSCSPISGHRSVSWYQQTPGQGLQFLFEYFSETQRNKGNFPGRFSGRQFSNSRSEMNVSTLELGDSALYLCASSFRQGKNSGANVLTFGAGSRLTVL.

About this clone itself: Other DNA sequences within the sample encode an identical CDR3. The chain links TRBV30 to TRBJ2-3; 8 bases match TRBD1. Germline CDR1 is GTSNPN and CDR2 is SVGIG (reference sequence). The CDR3 is made up of 15 amino acids. The V and J ends lost 1 base and 2 bases, in that order; junction bases with no gene match: 5. Here the CDR3 reads CAWSERTGPTDTQYF. In nucleotides, the CDR3 is TGTGCCTGGAGTGAGCGGACAGGGCCCACAGATACGCAGTATTTT.

The rearrangement joins TRBV5-1 to TRBJ2-7; 11 nucleotides line up with TRBD2. J was trimmed by 5 bases and V by 3 bases; bases with no gene match: 22. The CDR3 loop spans 20 amino acids. From germline, CDR1 is SGHRS and CDR2 YFSETQ. CDR3 residues: CASSWGSTSGIRESPNEQYF. The CDR3 nucleotides are TGCGCCAGCAGCTGGGGATCGACTAGCGGGATTCGTGAATCTCCTAACGAGCAGTACTTC.

This chain connects TRBV9 to TRBJ2-5, with a tentative D call TRBD2 (5 bases). Between the trimmed V and J ends, which lost 0 bases and 4 bases, there was a span of 22 bases. CDR3 length equals 18 residues. Looked up from germline, CDR1 is SGDLS and CDR2 is YYNGEE. CDR3 sequence: CASSVEGMGWVGGETQYF. DNA of the CDR3: TGTGCCAGCAGCGTAGAGGGTATGGGGTGGGTTGGAGGAGAGACCCAGTACTTC.

The chain carries TRBV28 and TRBJ2-7; 8 bases are a match to TRBD1. J lost 1 base, V lost 3 bases, and 11 bases had no gene match. The V gene's germline CDR1 is MDHEN and CDR2 SYDVKM. The CDR3 spans 17 residues. The CDR3 nucleotides are TGTGCCAGCAGTTTCAATTACCGGGACAGGTTATCCTACGAGCAGTACTTC. Amino acids: CASSFNYRDRLSYEQYF. Complete variable domain (other parts from reference TRBV28 and TRBJ2-7): DVKVTQSSRYLVKRTGEKVFLECVQDMDHENMFWYRQDPGLGLRLIYFSYDVKMKEKGDIPEGYSVSREKKERFSLILESASTNQTSMYLCASSFNYRDRLSYEQYFGPGTRLTVT.

This chain joins TRBV5-1 and TRBJ2-1, with D perhaps TRBD2 (6 bases). Per germline, CDR1 SGHRS and CDR2 YFSETQ. V lost 6 bases and J lost 5, with 15 bases in between. This CDR3 spans 14 amino acids. In DNA form, the CDR3 reads TGCGCCAGCACCCCCCGGGACTCAAACAATGAGCAGTTCTTC. Translating gives CASTPRDSNNEQFF.

The chain links TRBV28 to TRBJ2-1; D is uncertain. Trimming cost V 2 bases and J 0 bases, with 8 bases left between them. This CDR3 spans 15 amino acids. Germline CDR1 and CDR2: MDHEN and SYDVKM. The CDR3 is CASSLGRGSYNEQFF. CDR3 nucleotide sequence: TGTGCCAGCAGTTTAGGCAGAGGCTCCTACAATGAGCAGTTCTTC. The complete variable domain, with remaining parts taken from reference TRBV28 and TRBJ2-1, reads DVKVTQSSRYLVKRTGEKVFLECVQDMDHENMFWYRQDPGLGLRLIYFSYDVKMKEKGDIPEGYSVSREKKERFSLILESASTNQTSMYLCASSLGRGSYNEQFFGPGTRLTVL.

V gene TRBV15 combines with J gene TRBJ1-5; D gene uncertain. Germline V CDR1 and CDR2: LNHNV, YYDKDF (reference sequence). CDR3 size: 13 residues. With 8 bases removed from V and 3 bases from J, the gap between germline ends came to 11 bases. CDR3 loop: CATSGRANQPQHF. The CDR3 coding sequence is TGTGCCACCTCCGGGAGAGCCAATCAGCCCCAGCATTTT.

The V gene is TRBV15, the J gene TRBJ2-5, with a tentative D call TRBD1 (5 bases). Between the trimmed V and J ends, which lost 4 bases and 1 base, there was a span of 19 bases. In germline, CDR1 is LNHNV, CDR2 YYDKDF (reference sequence). CDR3 length: 17 residues. The DNA of the CDR3 is TGTGCCACCAGCACACCGAAGGGGTCAGGGCCCCAAGAGACCCAGTACTTC. Amino acid sequence: CATSTPKGSGPQETQYF.

The chain carries TRBV5-1 and TRBJ1-5; 9 positions agree with TRBD1. Trimming at V came to 8 bases and at J to 6 bases, leaving 6 bases not matched to a gene. This CDR3 is 13 amino acids long. The germline V gene encodes CDR1 SGHRS and CDR2 YFSETQ. The CDR3 nucleotides read TGCGCCAGGGGGGACAGGGAGACTCAGCCCCAGCATTTT. This codes for CARGDRETQPQHF.

The chain uses TRBV6-1 and TRBJ2-6; D unresolved. The CDR3 loop spans 15 amino acids. V was cut by 5 bases and J by 0 bases, with 8 bases left in between. From germline, CDR1 is MNHNS and CDR2 SASEGT. CDR3 sequence reads: CASSNEYSGANVLTF. In nucleotides, the CDR3 is TGTGCCAGCAGTAATGAGTACTCTGGGGCCAACGTCCTGACTTTC.

Here the CDR3 DNA reads TGTGCCAGCAGCCCGCGCGGGGGGATGGGACTAACCTATTACGAGCAGTACTTC. It codes for CASSPRGGMGLTYYEQYF. V usage is TRBV7-9 and J usage is TRBJ2-7, with 8 bases matching TRBD2. This CDR3 spans 18 amino acids. Germline loops: CDR1 SEHNR, CDR2 FQNEAQ (reference sequence). With V trimmed by 5 bases and J by 4 bases, 19 bases remained unmatched.

The CDR3 DNA sequence: TGTGCCAGCAGTTCACCGAACGACAGGGCGGACGAGCAGTACTTC. It specifies CASSSPNDRADEQYF. The genes are TRBV28 and TRBJ2-5, with 7 bases lining up with TRBD1. The better agreement between TRBJ2-7 and the DNA end casts doubt on the J call. Germline CDR1 is MDHEN and CDR2 is SYDVKM. The CDR3 is 15 residues long.

V gene TRBV5-1 combines with J gene TRBJ2-3, with D perhaps being TRBD1 or TRBD2 (5 bases each). V shed 4 bases and J shed 1 base, with 13 bases lying between them. Germline values: CDR1 SGHRS, CDR2 YFSETQ. This CDR3 comprises 15 residues. The CDR3 coding sequence is TGCGCCAGCAGCCGGGACCCTCGAGGCACAGATACGCAGTATTTT. Translating gives CASSRDPRGTDTQYF.

The rearrangement links TRBV15 to TRBJ2-2; TRBD2 agrees at 7 bases. The CDR3 totals 16 residues. V gave up 0 bases and J gave up 4 bases; unmatched junction bases: 5. Germline V gives CDR1 LNHNV, CDR2 YYDKDF (reference sequence). CDR3 loop: CATSRDLREATGELFF. The CDR3 DNA reads TGTGCCACCAGCAGAGATCTTCGGGAGGCCACCGGGGAGCTGTTTTTT.

This chain uses TRBV27 with TRBJ2-1, with TRBD2 matching 7 bases. This CDR3 contains 17 residues. Per germline, CDR1 MNHEY and CDR2 SMNVEV (reference sequence). The V gene end was trimmed by 1 base and the J gene end by 0 bases; junction bases not matched to a gene: 6. The DNA of the CDR3 is TGTGCCAGCAGTTTATATGGGGGAGGGAGCTCCTACAATGAGCAGTTCTTC. It specifies CASSLYGGGSSYNEQFF.

This clone has only a few counts. CDR3 protein: CASSQDNTRGNTIYF. The DNA of the CDR3 is TGCGCCAGCAGCCAAGATAATACACGTGGAAACACCATATATTTT. The V gene is TRBV4-1, the J gene TRBJ1-3; no definite D call. The V and J ends lost 0 bases and 3 bases respectively, with 9 bases between them. CDR3 length: 15 amino acids. CDR1 is MGHRA and CDR2 is YSYEKL in the germline V gene.

This chain joins TRBV5-6 and TRBJ1-2, with 9 bases aligning to TRBD1. Germline CDR1 SGHDT, CDR2 YYEEEE. J lost 5 bases, V lost 4 bases, and 6 bases had no gene match. CDR3 length: 14 residues. CDR3 sequence reads: CASSPGGTGYGYTF. As DNA, the CDR3 is TGTGCCAGCAGCCCTGGAGGGACAGGGTATGGCTACACCTTC.

The chain combines TRBV19 with TRBJ1-5, with 9 bases lining up with TRBD1. J gave up 4 bases and V 6 bases, and 7 bases lay outside the gene matches. CDR1 LNHDA and CDR2 SQIVND come from the germline V gene (reference sequence). The CDR3 spans 15 residues. The CDR3 sequence is CASSPTGGNNQPQHF. The CDR3 DNA is TGTGCCAGTAGCCCGACAGGGGGAAATAATCAGCCCCAGCATTTT.

CDR3 nucleotides: TGTGCCAGCAGCTTAATTCTGGGACAGGGCGCAGATACGCAGTATTTT. This translates into CASSLILGQGADTQYF. The V and J genes are TRBV7-9 and TRBJ2-3; 9 nucleotides line up with TRBD1. This CDR3 spans 16 amino acids. The V and J ends lost 2 bases and 4 bases, in that order; junction bases with no gene match: 7. The germline CDR1 and CDR2 sequences are SEHNR and FQNEAQ (reference sequence).

J is TRBJ2-7 and V is TRBV6-8, with 10 positions matching TRBD2. The germline CDR1 and CDR2 sequences are MNHGY and SAAAGT. Trimming took 7 bases from V and 1 from J; bases not matched to a gene: 4. The CDR3 is 14 residues long. Written as DNA, the CDR3 is TGTGCCAGCAAAACTAGCGGGATTTCCTACGAGCAGTACTTC. Protein product: CASKTSGISYEQYF.

The rearrangement uses TRBV10-2 and TRBJ1-5; D uncertain. V gave up 0 bases and J gave up 9 bases, with 15 bases separating them. Germline V CDR1 and CDR2: WSHSY, SAAADI. The CDR3 sequence is 15 residues long. CDR3: CASSESVPSVWPQHF. The CDR3 nucleotides are TGCGCCAGCAGTGAGTCTGTCCCCTCCGTGTGGCCCCAGCATTTT.

V gene TRBV11-1 combines with J gene TRBJ2-3; D is possibly TRBD2 (6 bases). Germline CDR1 and CDR2: SGHAT and FQDESV (reference sequence). V lost 1 base to trimming and J lost 3 bases, with 11 bases between them. CDR3 length: 15 residues. The CDR3 nucleotides are TGTGCCAGCAGCTTAGGACTAGTTGTAACAGATACGCAGTATTTT. Its protein product is CASSLGLVVTDTQYF.